This is a list of T cell receptor beta chains from one sample in a study of T-cell memory formation after mild COVID-19. TCRdb called the 5' RACE reads again in MiXCR, with one record for every CDR3 protein. The sample lists 65,000 to 100,000 distinct CDR3 sequences, roughly 13% occurring once. The source material was PBMCs or a T cell subset sorted from them (not recorded which). The receptors derive from a man aged 18 to 29 who had mild COVID-19 (a few samples of this study predate the infection). Cell type and time point are not known. Both conserved end residues are trimmed from each CDR3.

CDR3 length	J gene	V gene	CDR3 protein
13	TRBJ2-2	TRBV7-9	ASSGGVINTGELF
12	TRBJ1-1	TRBV15	ATRIGQVTRGAF
14	TRBJ2-1	TRBV5-4	ASSLEGTTPGNEQF
13	TRBJ1-3	TRBV6-5	ASSPPPGSGNTIY
12	TRBJ1-5	TRBV11-2	ASSPTGLGQPQH
11	TRBJ2-7	TRBV2	ASGGGVTYEQY
10	TRBJ2-3	TRBV12-3/TRBV12-4	ASSEGPDTQY
10	TRBJ1-2	TRBV20-1	SASATGWGYT
13	TRBJ2-7	TRBV4-1	ASSQGSGGTYEQY
11	TRBJ1-2	TRBV6-2/TRBV6-3	ASSFQGDGGYT
11	TRBJ2-1	TRBV11-2	ASSLDPGDEQF
12	TRBJ1-6	TRBV6-5	ASSYSHWNSPLH
13	TRBJ1-6	TRBV4-1	ASSQGPGEASPLH
12	TRBJ2-1	TRBV7-9	ASSFSGAKNEQF
13	TRBJ2-5	TRBV20-1	SARAWGGYQETQY
12	TRBJ2-4	TRBV4-1	ASSQEGSGNIQY
9	TRBJ2-7	TRBV29-1	SVGQPNEQY
11	TRBJ1-2	TRBV12-3/TRBV12-4	ASSPTGGNGYT
16	TRBJ1-5	TRBV20-1	SASGKIGPSGLNQPQH
11	TRBJ2-7	TRBV5-6	ASSLASSYEQY
14	TRBJ2-1	TRBV6-4	ASSDSGTSAYNEQF
13	TRBJ2-3	TRBV7-2	ASSLVKVFTDTQY
10	TRBJ2-5	TRBV7-8	ASTGGVETQY
12	TRBJ1-2	TRBV20-1	SASVRRSNYGYT
12	TRBJ1-1	TRBV5-1	ASRPRQLNTEAF
10	TRBJ2-7	TRBV6-6	ASSHRGYEQY
16	TRBJ2-3	TRBV10-1	ASSETLERTSGTDTQY